The 21 T cell receptor beta chains below were found in one sample sequenced in a study of control samples from healthy donors and cancer patients (TCRdb year 2020). Library creation used the immunoSEQ multiplex PCR assay. TCRdb carries this immuneACCESS record with in-frame sequences only. Its versions omit some clonotypes, under half of them owing to an unresolved V gene in the studies checked, with the rest unexplained. In this sample the table shows 60,000 to 75,000 clones, 75% to 90% of which occur a single time. Roughly 28% of the sample lies in the top ten. Sequencing was carried out using blood. The receptors originated from a man aged 45-65 years in good health.

The gene calls are TRBV5-4 and TRBJ1-2; 7 positions agree with TRBD1. Unmatched junction bases numbered 7, after V lost 1 base and J lost 4 bases. Germline V gene data show CDR1 as SGHNT and CDR2 as YYREEE (reference sequence). The CDR3 has 15 residues. CDR3 in amino acids: CASSLPQGETYGYTF. As DNA, the CDR3 is TGTGCCAGCAGCTTGCCGCAGGGGGAAACCTATGGCTACACCTTC.

The V call is TRBV2, the J call TRBJ1-1, with D maybe TRBD1 (6 bases). CDR3 length: 16 amino acids. Germline loops: CDR1 SNHLY, CDR2 FYNNEI. Trimming took 2 bases from V and 2 from J, leaving 15 bases between them. The CDR3 DNA reads TGTGCCAGCAGTGAAAGTCTTACAGGGCAAAACACTGAAGCTTTCTTT. It is translated as CASSESLTGQNTEAFF.

This sequence joins TRBV4-3 and TRBJ1-1, with D uncertain. Trimming took 4 bases from V and 1 from J, leaving 4 bases between them. The CDR3 is 12 amino acids. The V gene's germline CDR1 is LGHNA and CDR2 YSLEER. CDR3 in amino acids: CASSRGNTEAFF. Here the CDR3 DNA reads TGCGCCAGCAGCCGAGGGAACACTGAAGCTTTCTTT.

This clone was recorded a few times. The genes are TRBV30 and TRBJ1-1, with unresolved D. The ends were cut back, 4 bases at V and 1 base at J, with 10 bases in the middle. The CDR3 consists of 13 residues. CDR1 is GTSNPN and CDR2 is SVGIG in the germline V gene (reference sequence). Here the CDR3 DNA reads TGTGCCTGGAAGGCGGGGAGGAACACTGAAGCTTTCTTT. Residues: CAWKAGRNTEAFF.

Note on this clone: The same CDR3 can be traced to other DNA sequences in this sample. V and J are TRBV18 and TRBJ1-5; D is uncertain. With 3 bases removed from V and 3 bases from J, the gap between germline ends came to 6 bases. The CDR3 is made up of 13 amino acids. Germline CDR1 reads KGHSH; CDR2 reads LQKENI. The CDR3 region is CASSPTDNQPQHF. The DNA for the CDR3 is TGTGCCAGCTCACCGACCGACAATCAGCCCCAGCATTTT.

The chain joins TRBV30 to TRBJ2-1, with 8 bases aligning to TRBD1. J was trimmed by 5 bases and V by 3 bases; bases with no gene match: 15. The CDR3 runs to 17 residues. The germline gives CDR1 GTSNPN, CDR2 SVGIG (reference sequence). In DNA form, the CDR3 reads TGTGCCTGGAGCTCATCAACCGGGACAGGTGGGGACAATGAGCAGTTCTTC. It yields the protein CAWSSSTGTGGDNEQFF.

The J gene is TRBJ2-7, the V gene TRBV10-3; D may match TRBD1 or TRBD2 (5 bases each). The CDR3 totals 13 residues. V was pared by 6 bases and J by 0 bases, with 9 bases between. Looked up from germline, CDR1 is ENHRY and CDR2 is SYGVKD. DNA of the CDR3: TGTGCCATCAGAGGGACGGACTCCTACGAGCAGTACTTC. Its translation: CAIRGTDSYEQYF.

This chain's CDR3 is CASTRGNQPQHF. As DNA, the CDR3 is TGTGCCAGCACCAGGGGCAATCAGCCCCAGCATTTT. This chain connects TRBV28 to TRBJ1-5; D might be TRBD1 (5 bases). Trimming took off 7 bases at V and 2 bases at J, with 6 bases between the two ends. CDR1 is MDHEN, CDR2 SYDVKM, per germline. The CDR3 runs 12 residues.

J is TRBJ2-7 and V is TRBV5-4; 13 bases match TRBD2. V was pared by 4 bases and J by 2 bases, with 6 bases of the junction left unmatched. Germline assignment: CDR1 SGHNT and CDR2 YYREEE (reference sequence). CDR3 size: 16 residues. The CDR3 region is CASSTQLAGGPYEQYF. The CDR3 DNA reads TGTGCCAGCAGCACTCAACTAGCGGGAGGGCCCTACGAGCAGTACTTC.

This chain uses TRBV30 with TRBJ1-5; D is undetermined. V dropped 0 bases and J dropped 4 bases, with 10 bases sitting between them. The germline V gene has CDR1 GTSNPN and CDR2 SVGIG (reference sequence). The CDR3 runs to 14 residues. The CDR3 region is CAWSVTAVNQPQHF. The CDR3 DNA is TGTGCCTGGAGTGTAACGGCAGTTAATCAGCCCCAGCATTTT.

The chain couples TRBV11-3 to TRBJ2-1, with D possibly being TRBD2 (5 bases). Germline loops: CDR1 SGHNT, CDR2 YENEEA. V dropped 2 bases and J dropped 5 bases, with 10 bases sitting between them. The CDR3 runs to 14 residues. The CDR3 DNA reads as TGTGCCAGCAGCTTAAGAGCGGAGAACAATGAGCAGTTCTTC. It encodes CASSLRAENNEQFF.

The V and J genes are TRBV7-9 and TRBJ2-5; tentatively, D is TRBD1 (6 bases). CDR1 and CDR2 from the germline V gene are SEHNR and FQNEAQ (reference sequence). The CDR3 contains 14 residues. The V gene lost 8 bases and the J gene lost 7 bases, with 20 bases spanning the gap. As DNA, the CDR3 is TGTGCCAGCGTTAAAACGGGACAAGCATTGACCCAGTACTTC. It translates to CASVKTGQALTQYF.

This clone came up a few times. The chain has TRBV12-5 and TRBJ1-1; the match to TRBD1 covers 7 bases. Germline loops: CDR1 LGHNT, CDR2 FRNRAP. The CDR3 has 21 residues. Germline trimming cut 0 bases from V and 1 base from J; bases unmatched to any gene: 20. CDR3 residues: CASGLVRWQGVAKGRNTEAFF. The DNA of the CDR3 is TGTGCTAGTGGTTTGGTACGGTGGCAGGGGGTTGCCAAGGGAAGGAACACTGAAGCTTTCTTT.

The V gene is TRBV7-9, the J gene TRBJ2-1; 13 bases line up with TRBD2. This CDR3 spans 17 amino acids. The germline V gene encodes CDR1 SEHNR and CDR2 FQNEAQ (reference sequence). The V and J ends lost 4 bases and 3 bases, in that order; junction bases with no gene match: 6. CDR3 nucleotide sequence: TGTGCCAGCAGCTCCGGGACTAGCGGGAATATCTACAATGAGCAGTTCTTC. Protein product: CASSSGTSGNIYNEQFF.

The rearrangement joins TRBV5-1 to TRBJ2-2; D possibly matches TRBD1 or TRBD2 (5 bases each). Trimming took 2 bases from V and 6 from J, leaving 14 bases between them. Looked up from germline, CDR1 is SGHRS and CDR2 is YFSETQ. The CDR3 sequence is 15 residues long. The CDR3 region has the DNA TGCGCCAGCAGCTTAAAATTGAGGGGCGCCGGGGAGCTGTTTTTT. Translating gives CASSLKLRGAGELFF.

V usage is TRBV12-1 and J usage is TRBJ2-7; no check of the table's D call, TRBD2, against the DNA was made. TRBV12-1 is shown as a pseudogene. The length of the CDR3 is 19 residues. Here the CDR3 reads CASSFVRREGLLLPYEQYF. The CDR3 coding sequence is TGTGCCAGCAGCTTTGTGCGGCGGGAGGGCCTCCTCCTTCCATACGAGCAGTACTTC.

This chain links TRBV7-3 with TRBJ2-5; TRBD1 might be the D (5 bases). The CDR3 is 13 amino acids. V was shortened by 5 bases and J by 4 bases, with 11 bases between the two germline ends. Germline V gene data show CDR1 as SGHTA and CDR2 as FQGTGA. The CDR3 region has the DNA TGTGCCAGCAGCCGTGGGGCAGGAGAGACCCAGTACTTC. It encodes CASSRGAGETQYF.

This clone was detected only once. The CDR3 reads CASSLLYSYEQYF. The CDR3 region has the DNA TGTGCCAGCAGTTTATTGTACAGCTACGAGCAGTACTTC. This chain uses TRBV27 with TRBJ2-7; D is unresolved. The germline V and J ends were trimmed by 1 base and 3 bases, with 7 bases remaining between them. The CDR3 is 13 residues long. Per germline, CDR1 MNHEY and CDR2 SMNVEV (reference sequence).

The chain joins TRBV5-8 to TRBJ1-2; D gene uncertain. Germline loops: CDR1 SGHTS, CDR2 YDEGEE. V dropped 4 bases and J dropped 8 bases, with 15 bases sitting between them. There are 13 residues in the CDR3. For the CDR3, the DNA is TGTGCCAGCAGCGCGTTTCAGTCACGCGGCTACACCTTC. Amino acids: CASSAFQSRGYTF.

This chain connects TRBV14 to TRBJ2-1; D is unresolved. V dropped 2 bases and J dropped 8 bases, with 10 bases sitting between them. This CDR3 has 13 residues. Germline V gives CDR1 SGHDN, CDR2 FVKESK. Here the CDR3 reads CASSQFMVHEQFF. The DNA for the CDR3 is TGTGCCAGCAGCCAATTCATGGTACATGAGCAGTTCTTC. Full variable domain (outside the CDR3, taken from reference TRBV14 and TRBJ2-1): EAGVTQFPSHSVIEKGQTVTLRCDPISGHDNLYWYRRVMGKEIKFLLHFVKESKQDESGMPNNRFLAERTGGTYSTLKVQPAELEDSGVYFCASSQFMVHEQFFGPGTRLTVL.

V gene TRBV4-3 combines with J gene TRBJ2-7, with TRBD2 matching over 8 bases. This CDR3 has 16 residues. The germline CDR1 and CDR2 sequences are LGHNA and YSLEER. V was pared by 2 bases and J by 2 bases, with 8 bases of the junction left unmatched. Here the CDR3 reads CASSQTPGGLAYEQYF. Written as DNA, the CDR3 is TGCGCCAGCAGCCAAACCCCGGGGGGACTAGCCTACGAGCAGTACTTC.